This T cell receptor beta chain was identified in a study of T cells after yellow fever vaccination. Notes on the study in general: After the booster, approximately 96% of CD4 and 88% of CD8 primary-response clones were re-detected.

Trimming shortened V by 0 bases and J by 9 bases, and 15 bases separated the two germline ends. The CDR3 loop spans 15 amino acids. The V gene's germline CDR1 is LGHNA and CDR2 YSLEER. Template-switching 5'RACE yielded the TCR cDNA; a universal primer site and UMIs were added in the process. Using its own MiXCR run on the 5' RACE reads, TCRdb lists one record per CDR3 protein. The sample has about 140,000 distinct CDR3 sequences, about 6.9% seen once. This clonotype was counted at least ten times. Its antigen is currently unknown. This sequence joins TRBV4-3 and TRBJ1-5, with D possibly being TRBD1 (5 bases). The source is a man aged 25 to 40 who received the YFV17D yellow fever vaccine. The source material was CD4+ T cells sorted from PBMCs, sampled 10 days after the yellow fever booster vaccination. The CDR3 sequence: CASSQERQGGGPQHF. CDR3 coding DNA: TGCGCCAGCAGCCAAGAGAGGCAGGGTGGCGGGCCCCAGCATTTT.